This T cell receptor beta chain was sequenced during a study of cytomegalovirus exposure and HLA in healthy donors. Overall study results and limits: Further analysis, carried out later, found HLA-associated TCR beta chains more clonally expanded than equally common other chains. Immune exposure was documented only through CMV serostatus. The classifier, whose performance was assessed in both the original and validation cohorts, reportedly diagnosed cytomegalovirus status with high specificity and sensitivity.

As to this clone: What it binds is unknown.

PCR involved 60 Vbeta and 13 Jbeta primers. TCRdb's copy holds only in-frame clones and misses some; the assay was immunoSEQ multiplex PCR. The sample records about 130,000 clones, around four fifths being singletons. Between the trimmed V and J ends, which lost 11 bases and 2 bases, there was a span of 15 bases. Germline V gives CDR1 ENHRY, CDR2 SYGVKD. The CDR3 is 13 residues long. Specimen: PBMCs. The chain carries TRBV10-3 and TRBJ2-5; a possible D gene is TRBD2 (6 bases). The TCR was taken from a boy aged 2 to 10 in good health and CMV-seronegative. CDR3 DNA: TGTGCCTCGCGGGCGGGGTTGCAAGAGACCCAGTACTTC. It encodes CASRAGLQETQYF.